Below are 3 T cell receptor beta chains sequenced from a single sample in a study of blood T cell repertoires in COVID-19. The data were produced by immunoSEQ multiplex PCR, yet TCRdb's version contains in-frame clones alone and is incomplete. Among some 300,000 clones listed, about 91% were seen once. Sequences were obtained from peripheral blood. The receptors stem from a woman aged 25-40 years who had recovered from COVID-19.

The gene calls are TRBV5-6 and TRBJ1-4; a weak D match, TRBD1 (5 bases). Germline CDR1 is SGHDT and CDR2 is YYEEEE. V was clipped by 0 bases and J by 0 bases, with 12 bases between them. CDR3 length: 17 amino acids. CDR3 in DNA: TGTGCCAGCAGCTTGGACGGGACTTCCGCAACTAATGAAAAACTGTTTTTT. Translation gives CASSLDGTSATNEKLFF.

This chain uses TRBV10-3 with TRBJ1-2, with D tentatively TRBD1 (5 bases). Germline V gene lookup returns CDR1 ENHRY and CDR2 SYGVKD. The V and J ends lost 3 bases and 0 bases respectively, with 11 bases between them. The CDR3 length is 15 residues. The CDR3 DNA is TGTGCCATCAGTGAAGACAGACAAGCTAACTATGGCTACACCTTC. It translates to CAISEDRQANYGYTF.

V gene TRBV25-1 combines with J gene TRBJ1-2; TRBD1 agrees at 8 bases. The CDR3 consists of 13 residues. Germline-derived CDR1 and CDR2 are MGHDK and SYGVNS. V was clipped by 7 bases and J by 4 bases; unmatched bases: 5. The CDR3: CASKQGAGYGYTF. The CDR3 DNA reads as TGTGCCAGCAAGCAGGGGGCAGGCTATGGCTACACCTTC.